Listed below are T cell receptor beta chains from one sample, sequenced in a study of cytomegalovirus exposure and HLA in healthy donors. The assay was immunoSEQ multiplex PCR, and TCRdb's table has in-frame clones only and misses some. The sample has 110,000 or so clones, 74% seen once. Material for sequencing was PBMCs. Receptors were obtained from a woman in her fifties or sixties in good health and CMV-seropositive. CDR3s include the opening cysteine and the closing phenylalanine or tryptophan. A D gene is named only where the DNA matches it firmly. Some rows mark clone size as missing; the rest say once, few, many or name a class of expanded clone.

>once|TRBV29-1|TRBJ1-1|-
CSASDGKDTEAFF
>-|TRBV30|TRBJ2-1|TRBD2
CAWSVSWRTSGSGNEQFF
>-|TRBV25-1|TRBJ1-2|TRBD1
CASSVSGTGGGYTF
>once|TRBV18|TRBJ2-7|TRBD2
CASSQISAGTYEQYF
>-|TRBV12-5|TRBJ1-1|TRBD1
CASGLDRGGTEAFF
>once|TRBV19|TRBJ1-2|-
CASSISQMNYGYTF
>-|TRBV29-1|TRBJ2-1|TRBD2
CSVVGGSLGDEQFF
>-|TRBV10-2|TRBJ2-7|TRBD2
CASSESSGTHYEQYF
>few|TRBV2|TRBJ2-1|TRBD2
CASRIRTSGSYNEQFF
>-|TRBV29-1|TRBJ1-5|-
CSVEQSPNQPQHF
>-|TRBV6-4|TRBJ1-2|-
CASSDGGSYGYTF
>-|TRBV28|TRBJ1-2|-
CASSLGGGKDGYTF
>-|TRBV9|TRBJ1-1|-
CASSALPGAEAFF
>-|TRBV19|TRBJ2-7|-
CASSITGVSSYEQYF
>-|TRBV7-9|TRBJ1-2|TRBD1
CASSLGAQGEMTGYTF
>-|TRBV2|TRBJ2-7|-
CASIGRGTYEQYF
>-|TRBV7-8|TRBJ2-1|-
CASSLEATGNNEQFF
>-|TRBV5-1|TRBJ1-2|-
CASSLRMGSDYGYTF
>once|TRBV19|TRBJ2-5|-
CASSIGGGLTGYRETQYF
>-|TRBV5-1|TRBJ2-7|TRBD2
CASSFDSGGSEQYF
>few|TRBV18|TRBJ1-3|-
CASSPPVYSGNTIYF
>-|TRBV28|TRBJ2-1|TRBD2
CASSPSGSTFNEQFF
>once|TRBV28|TRBJ1-2|-
CASSLSGVSGYTF
>-|TRBV5-5|TRBJ1-3|-
CASSPPGRARNTIYF
>few|TRBV28|TRBJ1-1|-
CASSYGSGIGTEAFF
>-|TRBV7-2|TRBJ2-7|-
CASSPFGRGPYEQYF
>-|TRBV7-2|TRBJ1-2|-
CASSLAQSYGYTF
>-|TRBV5-4|TRBJ1-4|TRBD1
CASSWTGNEKLFF
>-|TRBV5-4|TRBJ2-7|-
CASSSPQDSSYEQYF
>-|TRBV30|TRBJ2-7|TRBD2
CAWRGLAGESPYF
>-|TRBV19|TRBJ1-2|-
CASRFTGGYTF
>once|TRBV2|TRBJ1-1|TRBD1
CASGDRGRRTEAFF
>-|TRBV28|TRBJ2-7|TRBD1
CASSSGTGTGGWEQYF
>-|TRBV6-6|TRBJ2-7|-
CASSYGRGGEQYF
>-|TRBV7-2|TRBJ2-1|-
CASSLNSPGGGEQFF
>-|TRBV15|TRBJ2-5|-
CATSRARGVEKETQYF
>-|TRBV25-1|TRBJ1-2|TRBD1
CASSPTGDYGYTF
>-|TRBV7-6|TRBJ1-2|TRBD1
CASSTRTGGKNGHTF
>-|TRBV6-5|TRBJ1-2|-
CASREPANYGYTF
>-|TRBV11-1|TRBJ1-2|TRBD1
CASSLDASRGSNGYTF
>-|TRBV14|TRBJ2-7|TRBD1
CASSLRDRGYEQYF